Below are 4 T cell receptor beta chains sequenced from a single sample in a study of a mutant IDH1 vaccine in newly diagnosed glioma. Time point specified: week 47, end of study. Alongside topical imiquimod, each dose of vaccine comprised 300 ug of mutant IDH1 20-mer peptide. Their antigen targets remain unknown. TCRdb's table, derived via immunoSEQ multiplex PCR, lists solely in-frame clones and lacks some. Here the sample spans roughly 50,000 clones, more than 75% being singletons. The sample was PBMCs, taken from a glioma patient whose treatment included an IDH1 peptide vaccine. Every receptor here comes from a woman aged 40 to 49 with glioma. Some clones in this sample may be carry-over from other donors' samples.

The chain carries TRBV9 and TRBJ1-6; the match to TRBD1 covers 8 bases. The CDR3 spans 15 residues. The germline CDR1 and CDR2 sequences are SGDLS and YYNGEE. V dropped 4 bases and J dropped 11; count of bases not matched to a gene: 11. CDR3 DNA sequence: TGTGCCAGCAGCAAGACGACAGGGGCTATTGCACCCCTCCACTTT. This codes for CASSKTTGAIAPLHF.

In DNA, the CDR3 is TGTGCCAGCAGCGCCGGGGGGGGACCAGATACGCAGTATTTT. Its translation: CASSAGGGPDTQYF. The genes are TRBV9 and TRBJ2-3; 8 nucleotides line up with TRBD2. CDR1 is SGDLS, CDR2 YYNGEE, per germline. The CDR3 is 14 amino acids. Unmatched junction bases numbered 4, after V lost 3 bases and J lost 4 bases. Complete variable domain (other parts from reference TRBV9 and TRBJ2-3): DSGVTQTPKHLITATGQRVTLRCSPRSGDLSVYWYQQSLDQGLQFLIQYYNGEERAKGNILERFSAQQFPDLHSELNLSSLELGDSALYFCASSAGGGPDTQYFGPGTRLTVL.

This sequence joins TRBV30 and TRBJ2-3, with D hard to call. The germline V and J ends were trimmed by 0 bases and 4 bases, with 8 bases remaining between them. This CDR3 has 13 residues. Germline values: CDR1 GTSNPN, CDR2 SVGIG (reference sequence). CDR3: CAWSVLSPDTQYF. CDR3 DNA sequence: TGTGCCTGGAGTGTTCTTTCCCCAGATACGCAGTATTTT.

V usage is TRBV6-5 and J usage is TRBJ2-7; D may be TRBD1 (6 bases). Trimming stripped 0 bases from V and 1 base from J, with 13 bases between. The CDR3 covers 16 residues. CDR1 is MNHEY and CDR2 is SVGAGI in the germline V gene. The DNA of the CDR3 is TGTGCCAGCAGTTACTCGGCCGGACAGAGATCCTACGAGCAGTACTTC. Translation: CASSYSAGQRSYEQYF.